The 18 T cell receptor beta chains given below trace back to one sample, sequenced in a study of OX40 agonist ivuxolimab in advanced cancers. Data came from immunoSEQ multiplex PCR; TCRdb stores just in-frame clones and leaves some out. The sample has some 83,000 clones; roughly 85% are singletons. This material consisted of CD4+ or CD8+ T cells sorted from blood, taken in a trial of the OX40 agonist ivuxolimab. The receptors derive from an adult with an advanced solid tumor such as melanoma, head and neck, liver or kidney cancer.

This clone has only one observation. V gene TRBV9 combines with J gene TRBJ2-1, with D perhaps being TRBD1 or TRBD2 (5 bases each). The CDR3 runs 13 residues. Trimming removed 3 bases from V and 10 bases from J, with 14 bases in between. Germline V gene sequence: CDR1 SGDLS, CDR2 YYNGEE. The CDR3 nucleotides are TGTGCCAGCAGCGGGGTGGGGGACCCCGAGCAGTTCTTC. Encoded protein: CASSGVGDPEQFF. Using reference TRBV9 and TRBJ2-1 for the parts outside the CDR3, the full variable domain is DSGVTQTPKHLITATGQRVTLRCSPRSGDLSVYWYQQSLDQGLQFLIQYYNGEERAKGNILERFSAQQFPDLHSELNLSSLELGDSALYFCASSGVGDPEQFFGPGTRLTVL.

This clone was found a few times. CDR3 DNA sequence: TGTGCCAGCAGCCGTCGGGGGACAGAAGATAACTATGGCTACACCTTC. This encodes CASSRRGTEDNYGYTF. The rearrangement uses TRBV7-9 and TRBJ1-2, with TRBD1 matching over 7 bases. This CDR3 has 16 amino acids. Trimming cost V 5 bases and J 1 base; bases outside gene matches: 10. Germline CDR1 reads SEHNR; CDR2 reads FQNEAQ (reference sequence).

The rearrangement uses TRBV5-8 and TRBJ1-6; possibly TRBD1 for D (5 bases). This CDR3 comprises 16 residues. CDR1 is SGHTS and CDR2 is YDEGEE in the germline V gene. The V end was cut by 0 bases, the J end by 6 bases, with 13 bases between. The CDR3 is CASSLVRGGLNSPLHF. The CDR3 DNA sequence: TGTGCCAGCAGCTTGGTTAGGGGAGGACTTAATTCACCCCTCCACTTT.

This chain joins TRBV18 and TRBJ1-2; tentatively, D is TRBD1 (5 bases). The CDR3 length is 14 residues. The germline CDR1 and CDR2 sequences are KGHSH and LQKENI. Trimming removed 0 bases at V and 5 bases at J, with 10 bases between. The CDR3 coding sequence is TGTGCCAGCTCACCACCGACAGCGTTATATGGCTACACCTTC. Amino acid sequence: CASSPPTALYGYTF.

This chain connects TRBV4-3 to TRBJ2-3; D perhaps matches TRBD2 (6 bases). V lost 2 bases and J 7 bases, leaving 16 bases between the germline ends. Germline CDR1 reads LGHNA; CDR2 reads YSLEER. This CDR3 comprises 15 residues. The CDR3 loop is CASSQTGTGTYTQYF. The CDR3 DNA reads TGCGCCAGCAGCCAAACCGGGACTGGAACGTATACGCAGTATTTT.

The genes are TRBV5-1 and TRBJ1-5, with 9 bases that match TRBD1. The CDR3 runs 16 residues. Losses at the gene ends were 4 bases for V and 2 bases for J; bases not matched to a gene: 7. Germline V gene lookup returns CDR1 SGHRS and CDR2 YFSETQ. The DNA for the CDR3 is TGCGCCAGCAGCCAGGGGGACAGGGTCGGCAATCAGCCCCAGCATTTT. Translated: CASSQGDRVGNQPQHF. Filled out from reference TRBV5-1 and TRBJ1-5, the complete variable domain reads KAGVTQTPRYLIKTRGQQVTLSCSPISGHRSVSWYQQTPGQGLQFLFEYFSETQRNKGNFPGRFSGRQFSNSRSEMNVSTLELGDSALYLCASSQGDRVGNQPQHFGDGTRLSIL.

The chain combines TRBV18 with TRBJ2-7; a possible D gene is TRBD1 (6 bases). This CDR3 contains 14 residues. Trimming shortened V by 3 bases and J by 2 bases, and 11 bases separated the two germline ends. The germline CDR1 and CDR2 sequences are KGHSH and LQKENI. The CDR3 loop is CASSPRQAPYEQYF. The CDR3 DNA follows: TGTGCCAGCTCACCCAGACAGGCCCCCTACGAGCAGTACTTC. The entire variable domain, with the rest obtained from reference TRBV18 and TRBJ2-7, is as follows: NAGVMQNPRHLVRRRGQEARLRCSPMKGHSHVYWYRQLPEEGLKFMVYLQKENIIDESGMPKERFSAEFPKEGPSILRIQQVVRGDSAAYFCASSPRQAPYEQYFGPGTRLTVT.

V usage is TRBV5-1 and J usage is TRBJ1-2; D gene uncertain. V lost 5 bases to trimming and J lost 7 bases, with 12 bases between them. Germline-derived CDR1 and CDR2 are SGHRS and YFSETQ. The CDR3 extends over 12 amino acids. CDR3 DNA: TGCGCCAGCAGTCCCCGAGGTGGTGGCTACACCTTC. Translating gives CASSPRGGGYTF.

The rearrangement joins TRBV14 to TRBJ2-2, with D possibly being TRBD1 (6 bases). The germline V and J ends were trimmed by 4 bases and 4 bases, with 10 bases remaining between them. The CDR3 extends over 14 amino acids. Germline V lookup: CDR1 SGHDN, CDR2 FVKESK. CDR3 DNA sequence: TGTGCCAGCAGCCTTCGGACAGCCACCGGGGAGCTGTTTTTT. Its protein product is CASSLRTATGELFF.

J is TRBJ2-2 and V is TRBV7-2, with 10 bases lining up with TRBD2. V trimming: 5 bases; J trimming: 6 bases; junction bases outside the gene matches: 9. Per germline, CDR1 SGHTA and CDR2 FQGNSA. The CDR3 totals 16 residues. The CDR3 nucleotides read TGTGCCAGCAGCATCTCAGCAGGACTAGCGGCCGGGGAGCTGTTTTTT. This gives the protein CASSISAGLAAGELFF.

The chain uses TRBV18 and TRBJ1-4; TRBD1 matches at 7 bases. The CDR3 has 15 amino acids. The junction had 5 bases not matched to a gene; V was cut back by 2 bases and J by 5 bases. The germline V gene has CDR1 KGHSH and CDR2 LQKENI. This CDR3 is CASSPGEGANEKLFF. CDR3 nucleotides: TGTGCCAGCTCACCAGGGGAGGGGGCGAATGAAAAACTGTTTTTT. Together with reference TRBV18 and TRBJ1-4, the CDR3 gives the full variable domain: NAGVMQNPRHLVRRRGQEARLRCSPMKGHSHVYWYRQLPEEGLKFMVYLQKENIIDESGMPKERFSAEFPKEGPSILRIQQVVRGDSAAYFCASSPGEGANEKLFFGSGTQLSVL.

This clone was detected once. This chain links TRBV4-3 with TRBJ1-1; 8 bases fit TRBD1. Germline CDR1 reads LGHNA; CDR2 reads YSLEER. The ends lost 0 bases at V and 4 bases at J; junction bases unmatched: 4. The CDR3 totals 15 residues. The CDR3 sequence is CASSQDTGQGTEAFF. The CDR3 DNA reads TGCGCCAGCAGCCAAGATACCGGACAGGGCACTGAAGCTTTCTTT.

The CDR3 DNA reads as TGTGCCAGCAGGACGACAGAGGTAAACACCATATATTTT. It specifies CASRTTEVNTIYF. The chain is built from TRBV28 and TRBJ1-3; a weak D match, TRBD1 (5 bases). Germline lookup yields CDR1 MDHEN and CDR2 SYDVKM. Trimming pared 6 bases from V and 6 bases from J, leaving 12 bases between. The CDR3 loop spans 13 amino acids.

About this clone: One end of the junction varies from germline; a read error may be responsible. The chain has TRBV18 and TRBJ1-1, with D uncertain. The CDR3 covers 14 residues. CDR1 is KGHSH and CDR2 is LQKENI in the germline V gene. CDR3 residues: CASSPQNSYSEAFF. In DNA form, the CDR3 reads TGTGCCAGCTCGCCACAGAACAGCTACTCTGAAGCTTTCTTT.

The rearrangement uses TRBV2 and TRBJ2-3; D perhaps matches TRBD2 (5 bases). Germline V gene sequence: CDR1 SNHLY, CDR2 FYNNEI. The CDR3 covers 15 residues. V dropped 2 bases and J dropped 2 bases, with 11 bases sitting between them. The CDR3 DNA is TGTGCCAGCAGTGAACGGGAAACCCCCACAGATACGCAGTATTTT. Its protein product is CASSERETPTDTQYF.

This clone was counted a single time. The V and J genes are TRBV6-4 and TRBJ2-7, with 7 bases identical to TRBD2. The CDR3 consists of 15 residues. The trim removed 4 bases at V and 0 bases at J, leaving 6 bases unmatched. CDR1 and CDR2 (germline): MRHNA, SNTAGT. The CDR3 region has the DNA TGTGCCAGCAGTGGGGGGGGACTTAGCTCCTACGAGCAGTACTTC. It specifies CASSGGGLSSYEQYF.

This clone was seen a few times. This chain connects TRBV29-1 to TRBJ2-1; possibly TRBD1 or TRBD2 for D (5 bases each). V was shortened by 4 bases and J by 6 bases, with 13 bases between the two germline ends. Germline V CDR1 and CDR2: SQVTM, ANQGSEA. This CDR3 has 13 residues. CDR3 in DNA: TGCAGCGTTGGTAATGCCGGGACCAATGAGCAGTTCTTC. Protein product: CSVGNAGTNEQFF.

The genes are TRBV6-1 and TRBJ1-4; 7 nucleotides line up with TRBD1. The germline V gene encodes CDR1 MNHNS and CDR2 SASEGT. This CDR3 region has 14 residues. V shed 1 base, J shed 8 bases, and the junction held 4 bases outside the gene matches. The CDR3 DNA is TGTGCCAGCAGTGAAGGGACAGGCGGCGAAAAACTGTTTTTT. Translating it yields CASSEGTGGEKLFF.